A selection of T cell receptor beta chains follows, all from one sample in a study of regulatory T cells in long-lasting Graves disease. TCRdb fed the multiplex PCR reads into MiXCR, producing one record per CDR3 protein. The sample shows hundreds of thousands of distinct CDR3 sequences, roughly 15% of them seen only once. These data also featured in a second study, about T cells in Graves' hyperthyroidism and ophthalmopathy.

The specimen was peripheral blood mononuclear cells (PBMCs), collected at new diagnosis, from a patient treated with antithyroid drugs. All receptors derive from a middle-aged woman with Graves disease. Both conserved end residues are part of each CDR3. Fields, in order: D gene, J gene, V gene, clone size, CDR3 protein, CDR3 DNA. The D gene is left open where the match is weak. The size of a clone is reported for some rows only, either as once, few or many, or as a class for expanded clones.

TRBD1 | TRBJ2-1 | TRBV20-1 | few | CSARDLGAGTGSYNEQFF | TGCAGTGCTAGAGATCTCGGGGCCGGGACAGGCTCCTACAATGAGCAGTTCTTC
- | TRBJ1-2 | TRBV14 | - | CASSQDNTQYYGYTF | TGTGCCAGCAGCCAAGATAACACACAGTACTATGGCTACACCTTC
- | TRBJ2-1 | TRBV28 | few | CASSQDTYNEQFF | TGTGCCAGCAGCCAGGACACTTACAATGAGCAGTTCTTC
- | TRBJ2-7 | TRBV6-9 | many | CASSYNIGYEQYF | TGTGCCAGCAGTTATAACATCGGCTACGAGCAGTACTTC
- | TRBJ2-3 | TRBV29-1 | - | CSVAASGSTDTQYF | TGCAGCGTTGCGGCCTCAGGGAGCACAGATACGCAGTATTTT
- | TRBJ1-6 | TRBV6-2/TRBV6-3 | - | CASSYTGPHSPLHF | TGTGCCAGCAGTTATACAGGACCCCATTCACCCCTCCACTTT
TRBD2 | TRBJ2-1 | TRBV10-3 | many | CAISTGTSGGNEQFF | TGTGCCATCAGTACCGGGACTAGCGGGGGAAATGAGCAGTTCTTC
TRBD1 | TRBJ1-2 | TRBV3-1 | many | CASSPGQGGGYGYTF | TGTGCCAGCAGCCCCGGACAGGGTGGTGGCTATGGCTACACCTTC
- | TRBJ2-1 | TRBV7-3 | - | CASSGKGDNEQFF | TGTGCCAGCAGCGGGAAAGGGGACAATGAGCAGTTCTTC
- | TRBJ2-3 | TRBV7-9 | - | CASSFWVSPDTQYF | TGTGCCAGCAGCTTTTGGGTTTCCCCAGATACGCAGTATTTT
- | TRBJ1-1 | TRBV20-1 | many | CSASGGGVDTEAFF | TGCAGTGCCTCCGGTGGGGGCGTGGACACTGAAGCTTTCTTT
TRBD2 | TRBJ2-7 | TRBV19 | few | CASSELAGGPEQYF | TGTGCCAGTAGTGAATTAGCGGGGGGGCCCGAGCAGTACTTC
- | TRBJ2-5 | TRBV7-2 | many | CASSSGGLPGRGTQYF | TGTGCCAGCAGCTCTGGGGGACTCCCAGGGCGTGGGACCCAGTACTTC
- | TRBJ1-1 | TRBV13 | many | CASSSGRTNTEAFF | TGTGCCAGCAGCTCTGGACGGACGAACACTGAAGCTTTCTTT
TRBD1 | TRBJ2-6 | TRBV5-1 | few | CASSLAQGAGANVLTF | TGCGCCAGCAGCTTGGCCCAGGGGGCTGGGGCCAACGTCCTGACTTTC
TRBD1 | TRBJ2-3 | TRBV5-6 | many | CASRGQGLSTDTQYF | TGTGCCAGCCGCGGACAGGGACTTAGCACAGATACGCAGTATTTT
TRBD1 | TRBJ1-6 | TRBV27 | few | CASSPPRGTGPADSPLHF | TGTGCCAGCAGTCCGCCCCGCGGGACAGGGCCCGCCGATTCACCCCTCCACTTT
- | TRBJ1-3 | TRBV7-2 | - | CASSRVSAGNTIYF | TGTGCCAGCAGCAGAGTTTCGGCTGGAAACACCATATATTTT
- | TRBJ1-5 | TRBV7-8 | many | CASSPRDTNQPQHF | TGTGCCAGCAGCCCCCGGGACACAAATCAGCCCCAGCATTTT
TRBD2 | TRBJ2-3 | TRBV3-1 | few | CASSTGLAGMFTSTDTQYF | TGTGCCAGCAGCACCGGACTAGCGGGGATGTTCACTAGCACAGATACGCAGTATTTT
TRBD2 | TRBJ2-1 | TRBV12-3/TRBV12-4 | many | CASSLAGGPNEQFF | TGTGCCAGCAGCTTAGCGGGGGGGCCCAATGAGCAGTTCTTC
TRBD1 | TRBJ1-4 | TRBV20-1 | many | CSARGGTGSEKLFF | TGCAGTGCTAGAGGGGGGACAGGGAGTGAAAAACTGTTTTTT
- | TRBJ2-7 | TRBV30 | many | CAWSTVNEQYF | TGTGCCTGGAGTACCGTGAACGAGCAGTACTTC
TRBD1 | TRBJ1-2 | TRBV7-9 | many | CASKKGQGDFGYTF | TGTGCCAGCAAGAAGGGACAGGGGGATTTTGGCTACACCTTC
- | TRBJ2-5 | TRBV20-1 | few | CSALISGTKETQYF | TGCAGTGCTCTGATTTCCGGGACGAAAGAGACCCAGTACTTC
- | TRBJ2-2 | TRBV15 | - | CATSRKSGGATGELFF | TGTGCCACCAGCAGGAAAAGTGGGGGGGCCACCGGGGAGCTGTTTTTT
TRBD2 | TRBJ2-3 | TRBV7-9 | many | CASSSQLAGATDTQYF | TGTGCCAGCAGCTCCCAACTAGCGGGGGCGACAGATACGCAGTATTTT
- | TRBJ1-5 | TRBV6-1 | many | CASRLDLFSNQPQHF | TGTGCCAGCAGACTAGACCTTTTTAGCAATCAGCCCCAGCATTTT
- | TRBJ2-1 | TRBV29-1 | - | CSVKDSKHEQFF | TGCAGCGTCAAGGACTCTAAACACGAGCAGTTCTTC
- | TRBJ2-5 | TRBV5-1 | - | CASSLEGPETQYF | TGCGCCAGCAGCTTGGAAGGCCCAGAGACCCAGTACTTC
- | TRBJ1-1 | TRBV20-1 | many | CSARGANTEAFF | TGCAGTGCTAGGGGGGCTAACACTGAAGCTTTCTTT
- | TRBJ1-5 | TRBV28 | few | CASWWGAGQPQHF | TGTGCCAGCTGGTGGGGGGCGGGTCAGCCCCAGCATTTT
- | TRBJ2-3 | TRBV5-4 | - | CASSSNPSTDTQYF | TGTGCCAGCAGCTCCAATCCGAGCACAGATACGCAGTATTTT
- | TRBJ1-3 | TRBV9 | - | CASSAEGGSGNTIYF | TGTGCCAGCAGCGCCGAGGGGGGGTCTGGAAACACCATATATTTT
TRBD1 | TRBJ2-1 | TRBV3-1 | many | CASRRQGARNEQFF | TGTGCCAGCAGACGACAGGGGGCTAGGAATGAGCAGTTCTTC
TRBD1 | TRBJ1-1 | TRBV29-1 | many | CSAGQGNTEAFF | TGCAGTGCTGGACAGGGGAACACTGAAGCTTTCTTT
- | TRBJ1-5 | TRBV7-2 | many | CASSYRGQPQHF | TGTGCCAGCAGCTATAGGGGACAGCCCCAGCATTTT
- | TRBJ1-1 | TRBV6-2/TRBV6-3 | many | CASSYSTGTEAFF | TGTGCCAGCAGTTACTCTACTGGAACTGAAGCTTTCTTT
- | TRBJ1-5 | TRBV28 | - | CASSPDSLNQPQHF | TGTGCCAGCAGCCCCGACAGTCTTAATCAGCCCCAGCATTTT
- | TRBJ2-5 | TRBV9 | - | CASSVGVGGAPETQYF | TGTGCCAGCAGCGTAGGAGTGGGGGGGGCCCCAGAGACCCAGTACTTC
TRBD1 | TRBJ1-1 | TRBV5-1 | - | CASSLESLRGAGTEAFF | TGCGCCAGCAGCTTGGAGTCGCTCAGGGGGGCGGGCACTGAAGCTTTCTTT
- | TRBJ2-2 | TRBV20-1 | - | CSAILTNTGEPFF | TGCAGTGCTATCTTAACGAACACCGGGGAGCCGTTTTTT
TRBD2 | TRBJ2-3 | TRBV20-1 | many | CSAMAGGPMRRDTQYF | TGCAGTGCTATGGCGGGGGGGCCGATGCGGAGAGATACGCAGTATTTT
- | TRBJ1-6 | TRBV12-3/TRBV12-4 | few | CASSSVQDNSPLHF | TGTGCCAGCAGTTCCGTACAGGATAATTCACCCCTCCACTTT
TRBD2 | TRBJ2-1 | TRBV2 | many | CASSAGLVEFWGLGHDNEQFF | TGTGCCAGCAGCGCGGGACTAGTCGAATTTTGGGGGCTGGGCCACGACAATGAGCAGTTCTTC
- | TRBJ1-4 | TRBV7-2 | few | CASSWTAPGEKLFF | TGTGCCAGCAGCTGGACGGCCCCGGGAGAAAAACTGTTTTTT
- | TRBJ1-1 | TRBV4-1 | - | CASSQWGRNTEAFF | TGCGCCAGCAGCCAATGGGGGAGGAACACTGAAGCTTTCTTT
TRBD1 | TRBJ1-5 | TRBV5-1 | - | CASRPTGGLEPQHF | TGCGCCAGCAGGCCGACAGGGGGATTGGAGCCCCAGCATTTT
- | TRBJ2-6 | TRBV12-3/TRBV12-4 | many | CASSSYGTGANVLTF | TGTGCCAGCAGCAGCTATGGCACTGGGGCCAACGTCCTGACTTTC
- | TRBJ1-1 | TRBV24-1 | - | CATSTTRNTEAFF | TGTGCCACCTCCACGACGCGGAACACTGAAGCTTTCTTT
- | TRBJ1-2 | TRBV6-1 | few | CASSERVLLRGYTF | TGTGCCAGCAGTGAAAGGGTTCTTTTGAGAGGCTACACCTTC
- | TRBJ2-5 | TRBV28 | many | CASSFNPQETQYF | TGTGCCAGCTCCTTTAACCCCCAAGAGACCCAGTACTTC
TRBD1 | TRBJ2-3 | TRBV2 | many | CASSPGQSELGFSRTDTQYF | TGTGCCAGCAGCCCGGGACAGTCCGAGTTGGGGTTCAGCCGCACAGATACGCAGTATTTT